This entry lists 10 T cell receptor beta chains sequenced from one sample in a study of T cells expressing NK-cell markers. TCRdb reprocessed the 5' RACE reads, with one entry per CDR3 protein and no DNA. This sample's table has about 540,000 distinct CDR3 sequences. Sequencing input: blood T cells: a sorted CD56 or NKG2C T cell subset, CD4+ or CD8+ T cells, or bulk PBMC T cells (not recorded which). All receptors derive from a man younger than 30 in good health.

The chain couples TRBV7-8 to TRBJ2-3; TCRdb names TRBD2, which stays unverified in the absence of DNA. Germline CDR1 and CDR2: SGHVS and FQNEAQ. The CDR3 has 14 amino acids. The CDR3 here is CASSSGAGADTQYF.

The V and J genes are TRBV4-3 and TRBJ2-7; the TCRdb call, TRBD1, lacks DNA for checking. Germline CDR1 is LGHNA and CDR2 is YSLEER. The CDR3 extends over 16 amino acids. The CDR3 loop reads CASSQDGQGIIYEQYF.

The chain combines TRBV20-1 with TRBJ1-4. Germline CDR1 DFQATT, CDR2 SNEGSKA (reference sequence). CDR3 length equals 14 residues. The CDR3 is CSARDMRDGEKLFF.

CDR3 protein: CSAPDRGGRSYNEQFF. The chain recombines TRBV20-1 with TRBJ2-1; TCRdb calls TRBD1, which cannot be checked without DNA. CDR1 and CDR2 (germline): DFQATT, SNEGSKA (reference sequence). CDR3 length equals 16 residues.

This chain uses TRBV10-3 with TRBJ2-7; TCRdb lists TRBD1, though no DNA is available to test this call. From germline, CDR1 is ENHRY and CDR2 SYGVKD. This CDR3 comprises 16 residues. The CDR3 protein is CAISEWGQGGSYEQYF.

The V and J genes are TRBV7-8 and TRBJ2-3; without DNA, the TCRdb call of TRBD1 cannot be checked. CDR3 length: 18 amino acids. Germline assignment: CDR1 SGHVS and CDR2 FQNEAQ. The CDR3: CASSSPPFGGLSTDTQYF.

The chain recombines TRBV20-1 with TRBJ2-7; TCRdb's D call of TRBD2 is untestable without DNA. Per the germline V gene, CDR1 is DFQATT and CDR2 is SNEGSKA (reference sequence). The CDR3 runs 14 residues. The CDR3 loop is CSALGLAGLGEQYF.

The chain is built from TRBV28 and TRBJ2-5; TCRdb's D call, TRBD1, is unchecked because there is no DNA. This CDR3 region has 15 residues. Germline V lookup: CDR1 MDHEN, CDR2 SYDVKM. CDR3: CASSRPQGSQETQYF.

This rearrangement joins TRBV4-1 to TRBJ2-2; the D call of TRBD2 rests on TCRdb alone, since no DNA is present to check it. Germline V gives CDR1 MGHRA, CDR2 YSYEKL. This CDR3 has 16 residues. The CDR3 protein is CASSQERLDPSRELFF.

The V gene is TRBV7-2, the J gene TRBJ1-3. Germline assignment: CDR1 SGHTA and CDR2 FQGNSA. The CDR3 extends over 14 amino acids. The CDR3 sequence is CASSLVVAGNTIYF.